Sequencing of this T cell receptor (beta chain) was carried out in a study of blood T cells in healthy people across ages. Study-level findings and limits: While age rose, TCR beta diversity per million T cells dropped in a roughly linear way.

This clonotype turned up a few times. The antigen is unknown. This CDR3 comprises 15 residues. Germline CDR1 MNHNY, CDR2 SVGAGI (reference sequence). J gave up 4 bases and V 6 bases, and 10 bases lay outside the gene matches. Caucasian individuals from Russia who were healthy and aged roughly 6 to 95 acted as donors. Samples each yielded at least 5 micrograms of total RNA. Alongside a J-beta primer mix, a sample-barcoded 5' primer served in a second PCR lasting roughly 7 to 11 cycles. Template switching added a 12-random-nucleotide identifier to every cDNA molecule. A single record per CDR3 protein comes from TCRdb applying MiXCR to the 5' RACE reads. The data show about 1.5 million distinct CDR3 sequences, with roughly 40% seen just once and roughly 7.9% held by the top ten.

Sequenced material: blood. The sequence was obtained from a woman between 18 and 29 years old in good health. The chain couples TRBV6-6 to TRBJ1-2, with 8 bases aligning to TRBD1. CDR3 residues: CASRLGQGESYGYTF. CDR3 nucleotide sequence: TGTGCCAGCAGATTAGGACAGGGAGAAAGCTATGGCTACACCTTC.